These T cell receptor beta chains were read from a single sample in a study of cytomegalovirus exposure and HLA in healthy donors. TCRdb's table, derived via immunoSEQ multiplex PCR, lists solely in-frame clones and lacks some. The sample shows fewer than 80,000 clones, 65% to 75% of them seen only once. Input material: PBMCs. The receptor set was obtained from a woman in her twenties or thirties in good health and CMV-seronegative. Each CDR3 is given with its conserved first and last residue.

>TRBV5-4|TRBJ1-2
CASSLWTGGYGYTF
>TRBV11-1|TRBJ2-1
CASSTGTGRLDEQFF
>TRBV9|.
CASSVEDSARGYEQYF
>TRBV28|TRBJ2-7
CASSLTSGRATYEQYF
>TRBV11-2|TRBJ2-5
CASSLAGGEGTQYF
>TRBV6-5|TRBJ1-2
CASSYSGVRGFEGYTF
>TRBV4-3|TRBJ1-2
CASSQDTWGPPYGYTF
>TRBV2|TRBJ2-2
CASSEPRSNTGELFF
>TRBV13|TRBJ2-7
CASSTPQGAYEQYF
>TRBV27|TRBJ2-1
CASSSRDRDNEQFF
>TRBV15|TRBJ2-3
CATSRGPPVYGNTDTQYF
>TRBV11-2|TRBJ2-1
CASSLGLLAGSYNEQFF
>TRBV6-5|TRBJ1-5
CASRLDRGSNQPQHF
>TRBV30|TRBJ2-1
CAWSPPASFDEQFF